The sequence of this T cell receptor (beta chain) was determined in a study of CD8 T cells in Susac syndrome. CDR1 DFQATT and CDR2 SNEGSKA come from the germline V gene (reference sequence). Trimming removed 4 bases from V and 9 bases from J, with 16 bases in between. This CDR3 has 13 residues. RNA amounts of 0.5 to 1 ug underwent reverse transcription with random hexamers. Via MiXCR, TCRdb re-called the immunoSEQ multiplex PCR reads, giving one row per CDR3 protein. The sample has roughly 150,000 distinct CDR3 sequences; about 94% are singletons. V usage is TRBV20-1 and J usage is TRBJ2-4; perhaps TRBD1 as D (6 bases). The TCR comes from a human donor with Susac syndrome. The sequencing sample was made of CD4+ T cells from PBMCs. As DNA, the CDR3 is TGCAGTGCTAACAGGGCCGCGGATAGCATTCAGTACTTC. Translated, it gives CSANRAADSIQYF.